The rows below give T cell receptor beta chains drawn from one sample of a study of cytomegalovirus exposure and HLA in healthy donors. TCRdb's table, derived via immunoSEQ multiplex PCR, lists solely in-frame clones and lacks some. Of some 140,000 clones in the sample, more than 60% are singletons; the top ten hold around 1.5%. Specimen: PBMCs. These receptors all stem from a woman aged 18-29 years in good health and CMV-seronegative. The CDR3 runs from the conserved cysteine through the conserved F or W. The order of the fields is D gene, CDR3 length, clone size, V gene, J gene, CDR3 DNA, CDR3 protein. D genes are given only for firm matches. Rows may omit the clone size; those that give it use once, few, many or a size class.

d_call: .
cdr3_length: 13
clone_size: .
v_call: TRBV10-2
j_call: TRBJ1-6
cdr3_nt: TGCGCCAGCAAACAATACAGGGAATCACCCCTCCACTTT
cdr3_aa: CASKQYRESPLHF

d_call: .
cdr3_length: 16
clone_size: .
v_call: TRBV9
j_call: TRBJ1-4
cdr3_nt: TGTGCCAGCAGCGTACGTGAAGGGAGGAGTAATGAAAAACTGTTTTTT
cdr3_aa: CASSVREGRSNEKLFF

d_call: TRBD1
cdr3_length: 15
clone_size: .
v_call: TRBV2
j_call: TRBJ1-3
cdr3_nt: TGTGCCAGCAAACGGGGACAGGGGCTTACAAACACCATATATTTT
cdr3_aa: CASKRGQGLTNTIYF

d_call: TRBD1
cdr3_length: 14
clone_size: few
v_call: TRBV5-1
j_call: TRBJ1-1
cdr3_nt: TGCGCCAGCCGCAGGGGGGCGGGAAGGACTGAAGCTTTCTTT
cdr3_aa: CASRRGAGRTEAFF

d_call: .
cdr3_length: 14
clone_size: .
v_call: TRBV30
j_call: TRBJ1-1
cdr3_nt: TGTGCCTGGAGTGTGACAGTATTGAACACTGAAGCTTTCTTT
cdr3_aa: CAWSVTVLNTEAFF

d_call: TRBD2
cdr3_length: 15
clone_size: .
v_call: TRBV5-1
j_call: TRBJ2-1
cdr3_nt: TGCGCCAGCAGCACTAGCGGGGCCTCCTACAATGAGCAGTTCTTC
cdr3_aa: CASSTSGASYNEQFF

d_call: .
cdr3_length: 14
clone_size: .
v_call: TRBV5-8
j_call: TRBJ2-7
cdr3_nt: TGTGCCAGCATCTTTGACAGGCGATCTAACGAGCAGTACTTC
cdr3_aa: CASIFDRRSNEQYF

d_call: .
cdr3_length: 14
clone_size: .
v_call: TRBV4-1
j_call: TRBJ1-2
cdr3_nt: TGCGCCAGCAGCCAAAACACCGGAGACTATGGCTACACCTTC
cdr3_aa: CASSQNTGDYGYTF

d_call: TRBD2
cdr3_length: 16
clone_size: .
v_call: TRBV9
j_call: TRBJ2-3
cdr3_nt: TGTGCCAGCAGCACCCGACTAGCGACGACAGCAGATACGCAGTATTTT
cdr3_aa: CASSTRLATTADTQYF

d_call: TRBD1
cdr3_length: 19
clone_size: .
v_call: TRBV4-1
j_call: TRBJ1-5
cdr3_nt: TGCGCCAGCAGCCAAGATACGAGACAGGGAGGTATGAGCAATCAGCCCCAGCATTTT
cdr3_aa: CASSQDTRQGGMSNQPQHF

d_call: .
cdr3_length: 15
clone_size: .
v_call: TRBV6-5
j_call: TRBJ2-2
cdr3_nt: TGTGCCAGCAGTTACCGGGGGTTGAGCACCGGGGAGCTGTTTTTT
cdr3_aa: CASSYRGLSTGELFF

d_call: .
cdr3_length: 15
clone_size: few
v_call: TRBV15
j_call: TRBJ1-5
cdr3_nt: TGTGCCACCAGCAGAGATCCAGGCGGCAATCAGCCCCAGCATTTT
cdr3_aa: CATSRDPGGNQPQHF

d_call: .
cdr3_length: 15
clone_size: .
v_call: TRBV5-1
j_call: TRBJ2-7
cdr3_nt: TGCGCCAGCAGCCTGGATCAAGTGAGCTCCTACGAGCAGTACTTC
cdr3_aa: CASSLDQVSSYEQYF

d_call: TRBD1
cdr3_length: 13
clone_size: .
v_call: TRBV2
j_call: TRBJ1-2
cdr3_nt: TGTGCCAGCAGTGTACAGGGGCCAGGAGACTACACCTTC
cdr3_aa: CASSVQGPGDYTF

d_call: TRBD2
cdr3_length: 14
clone_size: once
v_call: TRBV10-3
j_call: TRBJ2-1
cdr3_nt: TGTGCCATCAAGACTAGCGGGAGGGCCAATGAGCAGTTCTTC
cdr3_aa: CAIKTSGRANEQFF

d_call: TRBD2
cdr3_length: 16
clone_size: .
v_call: TRBV19
j_call: TRBJ2-1
cdr3_nt: TGTGCCAGTAGTTCCCTGACTAGCGGGAGACCCAATGAGCAGTTCTTC
cdr3_aa: CASSSLTSGRPNEQFF